One sample yielded the 15 T cell receptor beta chains listed below, sequenced in a study of ipilimumab plus nivolumab after autologous stem cell transplantation. Assay: immunoSEQ multiplex PCR; the TCRdb copy retains only in-frame clones and omits some. The sample has some 41,000 clones, around 93% seen once. The specimen comprised PBMCs, sampled in a trial of ipilimumab plus nivolumab as post-transplant consolidation. The receptors derive from a male donor with multiple myeloma.

The genes are TRBV7-9 and TRBJ1-4; D remains ambiguous. In germline, CDR1 is SEHNR, CDR2 FQNEAQ (reference sequence). V gave up 6 bases and J gave up 7 bases, with 21 bases separating them. The CDR3 extends over 16 amino acids. The CDR3 here is CASSSIGPGFFEKLFF. CDR3 DNA: TGTGCCAGCAGTTCAATCGGCCCTGGGTTTTTTGAAAAACTGTTTTTT.

The chain links TRBV28 to TRBJ1-5, with 7 bases fitting TRBD1. The V segment lost 4 bases and the J segment 7 bases; nucleotides outside the gene matches: 10. The CDR3 contains 15 residues. The germline V gene has CDR1 MDHEN and CDR2 SYDVKM. CDR3 nucleotide sequence: TGTGCCAGCAGTTCCGTAGGGGGCCTCGGGCAGCCCCAGCATTTT. It is translated as CASSSVGGLGQPQHF.

The chain recombines TRBV4-1 with TRBJ2-1; 8 nucleotides agree with TRBD1. Germline CDR1 is MGHRA and CDR2 is YSYEKL. Germline trimming cut 4 bases from V and 2 bases from J; bases unmatched to any gene: 10. This CDR3 is 17 amino acids long. In DNA, the CDR3 is TGCGCCAGCAGCCGCAATAAGGGACAGGACGCCTACAATGAGCAGTTCTTC. Its translation is CASSRNKGQDAYNEQFF.

V is TRBV28 and J is TRBJ2-3; 12 bases match TRBD1. Germline CDR1 and CDR2: MDHEN and SYDVKM. This CDR3 region has 15 residues. V was pared by 10 bases and J by 6 bases, with 11 bases of the junction left unmatched. CDR3 nucleotide sequence: TGTGCCACCATAACCGGGACAGGGGGCTGGGATACGCAGTATTTT. It translates to CATITGTGGWDTQYF. Filled out from reference TRBV28 and TRBJ2-3, the complete variable domain reads DVKVTQSSRYLVKRTGEKVFLECVQDMDHENMFWYRQDPGLGLRLIYFSYDVKMKEKGDIPEGYSVSREKKERFSLILESASTNQTSMYLCATITGTGGWDTQYFGPGTRLTVL.

The genes are TRBV15 and TRBJ1-5; no firm D call. Trimming took 0 bases from V and 3 from J, leaving 3 bases between them. CDR3 size: 13 residues. Germline V lookup: CDR1 LNHNV, CDR2 YYDKDF (reference sequence). The CDR3 DNA is TGTGCCACCAGCAGAGATCTCAATCAGCCCCAGCATTTT. This sequence encodes CATSRDLNQPQHF.

The CDR3 DNA sequence: TGTGCCAGCAGTTTATATCCCAGGCCGACCTATGGCTACACCTTC. Its translation: CASSLYPRPTYGYTF. V gene TRBV27 combines with J gene TRBJ1-2; no firm D call. V gave up 1 base and J gave up 4 bases, with 13 bases separating them. The germline V gene encodes CDR1 MNHEY and CDR2 SMNVEV (reference sequence). This CDR3 has 15 residues.

The chain has TRBV2 and TRBJ2-7, with no clear D. The germline gives CDR1 SNHLY, CDR2 FYNNEI. V dropped 4 bases and J dropped 2 bases, with 9 bases sitting between them. The CDR3 is 13 amino acids. The CDR3 DNA reads TGTGCCAGCAGTGGGCGACTCACCTACGAGCAGTACTTC. As protein: CASSGRLTYEQYF.

This chain joins TRBV29-1 and TRBJ1-5, with a weak D call TRBD1 (5 bases). Trimming pared 5 bases from V and 3 bases from J, leaving 11 bases between. The CDR3 is 13 amino acids. CDR1 is SQVTM, CDR2 ANQGSEA, per germline. CDR3 bases: TGCAGCGTTTCTGACAGTTCCAATCAGCCCCAGCATTTT. Amino acids: CSVSDSSNQPQHF.

In DNA form, the CDR3 reads TGTGCCAGCACGGGATTTTCCAGCTCCTACAATGAGCAGTTCTTC. This codes for CASTGFSSSYNEQFF. The chain has TRBV2 and TRBJ2-1; a possible D gene is TRBD2 (5 bases). V lost 7 bases to trimming and J lost 0 bases, with 13 bases between them. CDR3 length equals 15 residues. Germline V gene data show CDR1 as SNHLY and CDR2 as FYNNEI.

The chain combines TRBV11-3 with TRBJ2-1; D unresolved. Trimming left V 5 bases short and J 4 bases short, with 6 bases between. CDR3 length: 12 residues. Germline values: CDR1 SGHNT, CDR2 YENEEA. In DNA, the CDR3 is TGTGCCAGCAGCGGCGGATACAATGAGCAGTTCTTC. It specifies CASSGGYNEQFF.

This chain uses TRBV18 with TRBJ1-3; D is uncertain. In germline, CDR1 is KGHSH, CDR2 LQKENI. The V and J ends lost 3 bases and 0 bases respectively, with 6 bases between them. The CDR3 is 14 amino acids. DNA for the CDR3: TGTGCCAGCTCACCCCTTAACTCTGGAAACACCATATATTTT. Encoded protein: CASSPLNSGNTIYF.

This sequence joins TRBV5-1 and TRBJ2-3; 8 bases align to TRBD2. Trimming at V came to 4 bases and at J to 4 bases, leaving 11 bases not matched to a gene. The germline CDR1 and CDR2 sequences are SGHRS and YFSETQ. The CDR3 extends over 16 amino acids. Here the CDR3 reads CASSPTSVRGPDTQYF. DNA of the CDR3: TGCGCCAGCAGCCCGACTAGCGTCCGAGGCCCAGATACGCAGTATTTT.

The rearrangement uses TRBV28 and TRBJ2-1; perhaps TRBD1 as D (6 bases). In germline, CDR1 is MDHEN, CDR2 SYDVKM. V lost 5 bases to trimming and J lost 4 bases, with 12 bases between them. The CDR3 length is 14 residues. CDR3 nucleotides: TGTGCCAGCAGTGCTGGGGGCTTTTACAATGAGCAGTTCTTC. The encoded protein is CASSAGGFYNEQFF.

J is TRBJ1-1 and V is TRBV7-9; D gene unclear. Germline-derived CDR1 and CDR2 are SEHNR and FQNEAQ (reference sequence). The V and J ends lost 5 bases and 0 bases respectively, with 7 bases between them. The CDR3 covers 13 residues. The DNA for the CDR3 is TGTGCCAGCAGCGCTAGTTTGAACACTGAAGCTTTCTTT. Protein sequence: CASSASLNTEAFF.

The chain links TRBV5-1 to TRBJ2-5; D possibly corresponds to TRBD1 (6 bases). The CDR3 covers 15 residues. Germline-derived CDR1 and CDR2 are SGHRS and YFSETQ. Trimming removed 6 bases at V and 5 bases at J, with 20 bases between. The CDR3 coding sequence is TGCGCCAGCACCTTAAACGACAGGTTTGGGGAGACCCAGTACTTC. It specifies CASTLNDRFGETQYF.